This T cell receptor (beta chain) emerged from a study of blood T cell repertoires in COVID-19. Trimming removed 4 bases from V and 7 bases from J; junction bases left unmatched: 10. This CDR3 comprises 16 residues. Per the germline V gene, CDR1 is SGHNT and CDR2 is YYREEE (reference sequence). Generated by immunoSEQ multiplex PCR, the TCRdb table keeps only in-frame clones and is missing some. The sample records around 140,000 clones, around 90% being singletons. The material sequenced was peripheral blood. This clonotype originated in a man in his 70s with acute or convalescent COVID-19. V and J are TRBV5-4 and TRBJ2-1; TRBD2 aligns across 11 bases. CDR3: CASSPLAGGSKNEQFF. CDR3 coding DNA: TGTGCCAGCAGCCCTTTAGCGGGGGGGAGTAAAAATGAGCAGTTCTTC.